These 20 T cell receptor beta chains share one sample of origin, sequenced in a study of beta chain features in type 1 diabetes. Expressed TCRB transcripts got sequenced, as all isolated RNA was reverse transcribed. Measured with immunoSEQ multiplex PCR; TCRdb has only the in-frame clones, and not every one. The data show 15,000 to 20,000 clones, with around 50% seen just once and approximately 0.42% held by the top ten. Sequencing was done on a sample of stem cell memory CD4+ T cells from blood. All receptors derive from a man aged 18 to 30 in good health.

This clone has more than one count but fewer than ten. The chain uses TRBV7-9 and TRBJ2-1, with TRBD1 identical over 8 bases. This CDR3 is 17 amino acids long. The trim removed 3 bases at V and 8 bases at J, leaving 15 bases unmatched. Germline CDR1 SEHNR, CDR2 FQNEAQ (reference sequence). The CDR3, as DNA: TGTGCCAGCAGCTTTTGGCAGGGGGCATCGGTAGGGGATGAGCAGTTCTTC. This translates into CASSFWQGASVGDEQFF.

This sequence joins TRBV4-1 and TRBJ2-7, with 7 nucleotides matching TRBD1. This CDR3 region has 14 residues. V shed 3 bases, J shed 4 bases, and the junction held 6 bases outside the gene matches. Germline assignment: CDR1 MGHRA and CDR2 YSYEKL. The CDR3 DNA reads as TGCGCCAGCAGCCAGCGGCAGGGGGATTACGAGCAGTACTTC. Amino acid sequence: CASSQRQGDYEQYF.

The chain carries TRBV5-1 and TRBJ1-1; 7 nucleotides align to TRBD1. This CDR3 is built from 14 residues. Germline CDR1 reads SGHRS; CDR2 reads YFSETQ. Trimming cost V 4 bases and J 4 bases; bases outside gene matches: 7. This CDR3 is CASSRDRVTTEAFF. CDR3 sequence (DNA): TGCGCCAGCAGCAGAGACAGGGTTACCACTGAAGCTTTCTTT. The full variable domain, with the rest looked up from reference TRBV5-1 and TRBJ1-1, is KAGVTQTPRYLIKTRGQQVTLSCSPISGHRSVSWYQQTPGQGLQFLFEYFSETQRNKGNFPGRFSGRQFSNSRSEMNVSTLELGDSALYLCASSRDRVTTEAFFGQGTRLTVV.

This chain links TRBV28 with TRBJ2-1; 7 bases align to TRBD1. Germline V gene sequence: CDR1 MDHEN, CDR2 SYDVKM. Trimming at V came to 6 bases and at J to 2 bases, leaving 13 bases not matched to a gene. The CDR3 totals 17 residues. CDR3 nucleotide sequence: TGTGCCAGCAGACGCAGACAGGGACGTGGGGCCTACAATGAGCAGTTCTTC. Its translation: CASRRRQGRGAYNEQFF.

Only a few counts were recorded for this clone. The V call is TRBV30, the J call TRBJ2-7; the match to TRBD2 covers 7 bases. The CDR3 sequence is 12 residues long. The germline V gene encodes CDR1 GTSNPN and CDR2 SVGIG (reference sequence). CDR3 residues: CALRDYVYEQYF. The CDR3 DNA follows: TGTGCACTCCGGGACTACGTCTACGAGCAGTACTTC. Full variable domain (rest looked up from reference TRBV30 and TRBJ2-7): SQTIHQWPATLVQPVGSPLSLECTVEGTSNPNLYWYRQAAGRGLQLLFYSVGIGQISSEVPQNLSASRPQDRQFILSSKKLLLSDSGFYLCALRDYVYEQYFGPGTRLTVT.

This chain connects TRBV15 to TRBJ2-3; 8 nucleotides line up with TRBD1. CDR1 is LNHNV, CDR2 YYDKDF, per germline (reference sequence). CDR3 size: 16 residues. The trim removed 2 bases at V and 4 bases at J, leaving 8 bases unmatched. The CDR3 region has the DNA TGTGCCACCAGCAGACCAGGGGGCGAGATCCCAGATACGCAGTATTTT. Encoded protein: CATSRPGGEIPDTQYF.

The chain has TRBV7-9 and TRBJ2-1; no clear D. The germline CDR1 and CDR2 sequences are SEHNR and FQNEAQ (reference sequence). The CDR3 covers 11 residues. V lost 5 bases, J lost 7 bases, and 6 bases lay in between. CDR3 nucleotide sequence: TGTGCCAGCAGCCCCGTAAATGAGCAGTTCTTC. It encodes CASSPVNEQFF.

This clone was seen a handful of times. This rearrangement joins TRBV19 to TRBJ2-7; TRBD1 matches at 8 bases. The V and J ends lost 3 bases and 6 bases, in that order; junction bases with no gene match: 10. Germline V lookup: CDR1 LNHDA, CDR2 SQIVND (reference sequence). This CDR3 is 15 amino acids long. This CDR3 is CASSIGQGAPGEQYF. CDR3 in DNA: TGTGCCAGTAGTATCGGCCAGGGGGCGCCTGGCGAGCAGTACTTC.

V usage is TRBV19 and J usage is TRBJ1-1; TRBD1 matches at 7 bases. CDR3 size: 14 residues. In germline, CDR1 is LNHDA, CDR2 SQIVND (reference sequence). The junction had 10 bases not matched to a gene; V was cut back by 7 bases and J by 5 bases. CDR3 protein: CASKSQDRITEAFF. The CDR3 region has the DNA TGTGCCAGTAAGAGTCAGGACAGGATTACTGAAGCTTTCTTT.

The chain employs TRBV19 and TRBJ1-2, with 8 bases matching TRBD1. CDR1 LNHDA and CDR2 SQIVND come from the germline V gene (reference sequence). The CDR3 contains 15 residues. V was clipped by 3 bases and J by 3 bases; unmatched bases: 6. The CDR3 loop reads CASSIGQGSYYGYTF. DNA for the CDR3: TGTGCCAGTAGTATCGGACAGGGCTCATACTATGGCTACACCTTC. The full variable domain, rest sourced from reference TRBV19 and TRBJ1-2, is DGGITQSPKYLFRKEGQNVTLSCEQNLNHDAMYWYRQDPGQGLRLIYYSQIVNDFQKGDIAEGYSVSREKKESFPLTVTSAQKNPTAFYLCASSIGQGSYYGYTFGSGTRLTVV.

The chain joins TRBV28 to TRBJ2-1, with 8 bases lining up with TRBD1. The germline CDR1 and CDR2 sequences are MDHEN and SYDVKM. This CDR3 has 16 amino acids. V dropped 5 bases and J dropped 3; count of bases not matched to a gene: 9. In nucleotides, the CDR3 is TGTGCCAGCAGTCCCCCTGGACAGGGTTTCTACAATGAGCAGTTCTTC. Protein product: CASSPPGQGFYNEQFF.

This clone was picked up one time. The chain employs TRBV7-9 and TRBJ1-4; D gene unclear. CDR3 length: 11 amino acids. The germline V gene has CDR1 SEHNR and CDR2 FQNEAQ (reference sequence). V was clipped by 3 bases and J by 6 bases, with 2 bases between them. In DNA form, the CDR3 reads TGTGCCAGCAGCTTCTATGAAAAACTGTTTTTT. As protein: CASSFYEKLFF. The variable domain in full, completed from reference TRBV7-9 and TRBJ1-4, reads DTGVSQNPRHKITKRGQNVTFRCDPISEHNRLYWYRQTLGQGPEFLTYFQNEAQLEKSRLLSDRFSAERPKGSFSTLEIQRTEQGDSAMYLCASSFYEKLFFGSGTQLSVL.

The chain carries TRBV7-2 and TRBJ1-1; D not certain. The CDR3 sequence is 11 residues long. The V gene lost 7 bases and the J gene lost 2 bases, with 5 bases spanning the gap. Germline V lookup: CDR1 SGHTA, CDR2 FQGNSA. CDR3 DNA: TGTGCCAGCACCATTAACACTGAAGCTTTCTTT. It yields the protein CASTINTEAFF.

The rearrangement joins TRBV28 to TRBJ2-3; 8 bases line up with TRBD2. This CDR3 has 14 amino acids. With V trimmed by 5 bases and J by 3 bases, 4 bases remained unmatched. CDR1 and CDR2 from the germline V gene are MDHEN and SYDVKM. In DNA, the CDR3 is TGTGCCAGCAGTCGGGGGGGGGCTACAGATACGCAGTATTTT. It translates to CASSRGGATDTQYF.

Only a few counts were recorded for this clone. The DNA for the CDR3 is TGTGCCAGCTCACCAGGCAGGGAAAACGAGCAGTACTTC. It encodes CASSPGRENEQYF. This rearrangement joins TRBV18 to TRBJ2-7; perhaps TRBD1 as D (5 bases). This CDR3 has 13 residues. Trimming removed 2 bases from V and 5 bases from J, with 10 bases in between. The germline gives CDR1 KGHSH, CDR2 LQKENI.

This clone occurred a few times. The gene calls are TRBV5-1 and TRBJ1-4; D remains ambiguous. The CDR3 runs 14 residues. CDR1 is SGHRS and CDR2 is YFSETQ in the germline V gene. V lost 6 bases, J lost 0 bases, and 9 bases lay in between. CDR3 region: CASKLTPTNEKLFF. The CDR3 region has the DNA TGCGCCAGCAAATTGACACCAACTAATGAAAAACTGTTTTTT.

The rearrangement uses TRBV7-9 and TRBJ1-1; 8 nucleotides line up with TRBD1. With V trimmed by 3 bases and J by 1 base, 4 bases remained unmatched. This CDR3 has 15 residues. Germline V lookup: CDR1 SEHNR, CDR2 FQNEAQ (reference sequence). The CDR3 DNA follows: TGTGCCAGCAGCTTTATCCAGGGGGCGAACACTGAAGCTTTCTTT. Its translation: CASSFIQGANTEAFF.

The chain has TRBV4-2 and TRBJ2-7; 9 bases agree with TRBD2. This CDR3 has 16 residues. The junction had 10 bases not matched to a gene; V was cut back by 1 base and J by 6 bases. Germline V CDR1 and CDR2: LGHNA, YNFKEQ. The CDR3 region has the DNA TGTGCCAGCAGCCAAGTTGTTAGCGGGGGTTCCGTCGAGCAGTACTTC. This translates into CASSQVVSGGSVEQYF.

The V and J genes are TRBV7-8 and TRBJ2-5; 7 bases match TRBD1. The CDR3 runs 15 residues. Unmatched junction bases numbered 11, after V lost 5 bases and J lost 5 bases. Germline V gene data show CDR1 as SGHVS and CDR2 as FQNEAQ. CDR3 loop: CASSLTGSRLETQYF. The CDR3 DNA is TGTGCCAGCAGCCTGACAGGGAGCCGTTTGGAGACCCAGTACTTC.

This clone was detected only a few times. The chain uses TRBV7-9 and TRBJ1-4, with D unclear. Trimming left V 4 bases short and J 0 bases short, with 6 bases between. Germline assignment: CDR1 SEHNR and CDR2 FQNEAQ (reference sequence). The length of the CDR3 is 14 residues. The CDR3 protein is CASSSRSTNEKLFF. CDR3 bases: TGTGCCAGCAGCTCACGGTCAACTAATGAAAAACTGTTTTTT.